The rows below give T cell receptor beta chains drawn from one sample of a study of blood T cells in healthy people across ages. TCRdb re-derived calls from the 5' RACE reads in MiXCR, one entry per CDR3 protein. Of 1,500,000 or so distinct CDR3 sequences listed, around 40% were seen once; the top ten hold just over 4%. Specimen: blood. The receptors stem from a woman aged 18-29 years in good health. Each CDR3 is given with its conserved first and last residue. Fields, in order: V gene, D gene, clone size, J gene, CDR3 protein, CDR3 DNA. The D gene is left open where the match is weak. Size values are once, few and many counts, or a class for expanded clones, and some rows have none.

V gene: TRBV18; D gene: TRBD1; clone size: .; J gene: TRBJ1-4; CDR3 protein: CASPRRQGASANEKLFF; CDR3 DNA: TGTGCCAGCCCCAGGCGACAGGGGGCGTCGGCTAATGAAAAACTGTTTTTT
V gene: TRBV13; D gene: .; clone size: few; J gene: TRBJ2-1; CDR3 protein: CASSSVLWNEQFF; CDR3 DNA: TGTGCCAGCAGCTCAGTCCTTTGGAATGAGCAGTTCTTC
V gene: TRBV6-5; D gene: TRBD1; clone size: .; J gene: TRBJ1-5; CDR3 protein: CASSLTGKQPQHF; CDR3 DNA: TGTGCCAGCAGTCTGACAGGGAAGCAGCCCCAGCATTTT
V gene: TRBV20-1; D gene: TRBD1; clone size: .; J gene: TRBJ2-1; CDR3 protein: CSAAPRDRGEDEQFF; CDR3 DNA: TGCAGTGCTGCCCCCCGGGACAGGGGCGAGGATGAGCAGTTCTTC
V gene: TRBV6-5; D gene: .; clone size: .; J gene: TRBJ1-5; CDR3 protein: CASTPGGQPQHF; CDR3 DNA: TGTGCCAGCACACCGGGGGGTCAGCCCCAGCATTTT
V gene: TRBV4-3; D gene: .; clone size: few; J gene: TRBJ2-6; CDR3 protein: CASSQTGALLSGANVLTF; CDR3 DNA: TGCGCCAGCAGCCAAACCGGGGCCCTCCTCTCTGGGGCCAACGTCCTGACTTTC
V gene: TRBV20-1; D gene: TRBD1; clone size: .; J gene: TRBJ1-1; CDR3 protein: CSARGGTATEAFF; CDR3 DNA: TGCAGTGCTAGAGGCGGGACAGCTACTGAAGCTTTCTTT
V gene: TRBV20-1; D gene: .; clone size: .; J gene: TRBJ2-3; CDR3 protein: CSAPAGSTDTQYF; CDR3 DNA: TGCAGTGCCCCAGCGGGTAGCACAGATACGCAGTATTTT
V gene: TRBV5-1; D gene: .; clone size: few; J gene: TRBJ2-5; CDR3 protein: CASSMGPTYQETQYF; CDR3 DNA: TGCGCCAGCAGCATGGGACCGACGTACCAAGAGACCCAGTACTTC
V gene: TRBV7-2; D gene: .; clone size: few; J gene: TRBJ1-2; CDR3 protein: CASSRQPTLYGYTF; CDR3 DNA: TGTGCCAGCAGTCGACAGCCTACCCTGTATGGCTACACCTTC
V gene: TRBV28; D gene: .; clone size: few; J gene: TRBJ2-7; CDR3 protein: CASRAQGSGYEQYF; CDR3 DNA: TGTGCCAGCAGGGCACAGGGAAGTGGCTACGAGCAGTACTTC
V gene: TRBV5-1; D gene: TRBD1; clone size: .; J gene: TRBJ2-5; CDR3 protein: CASSLGGQEKTQYF; CDR3 DNA: TGCGCCAGCAGCTTGGGCGGACAGGAGAAGACCCAGTACTTC
V gene: TRBV29-1; D gene: .; clone size: .; J gene: TRBJ1-2; CDR3 protein: CSVEETYGTSGYTF; CDR3 DNA: TGCAGCGTTGAGGAGACGTATGGGACAAGCGGCTACACCTTC
V gene: TRBV5-1; D gene: .; clone size: .; J gene: TRBJ2-5; CDR3 protein: CASQTGIRRETQYF; CDR3 DNA: TGCGCCAGTCAAACAGGGATCCGGAGGGAGACCCAGTACTTC
V gene: TRBV4-3; D gene: .; clone size: .; J gene: TRBJ2-1; CDR3 protein: CASSQGWQGAYNEQFF; CDR3 DNA: TGCGCCAGCAGCCAAGGATGGCAGGGAGCCTACAATGAGCAGTTCTTC